The 5 T cell receptor beta chains below were found in one sample sequenced in a study of T cells in Graves' hyperthyroidism and ophthalmopathy. TCR beta CDR3 regions were amplified from RNA transcripts. In the first-round RT-PCR of the TCR CDR3, the HTBI primer set was used. TCRdb itself ran the multiplex PCR reads through MiXCR, one entry per CDR3 protein. Among 650,000 to 750,000 distinct CDR3 sequences listed, 12% to 15% were seen once. Sequenced sample: blood. The origin of the receptors is a woman aged 18 to 35 with Graves' hyperthyroidism.

The chain joins TRBV18 to TRBJ1-4, with D unclear. The ends were cut back, 4 bases at V and 7 bases at J, with 16 bases in the middle. The length of the CDR3 is 15 residues. In germline, CDR1 is KGHSH, CDR2 LQKENI. The CDR3 spells CASSQNLDKGEKLFF. Here the CDR3 DNA reads TGTGCCAGCTCACAGAATCTCGATAAGGGTGAAAAACTGTTTTTT.

Ten or more counts support this clonotype. The chain joins TRBV5-5 to TRBJ2-2, with D hard to call. The V end was cut by 0 bases, the J end by 1 base, with 10 bases between. The CDR3 spans 16 residues. Germline loops: CDR1 SGHKS, CDR2 YYEKEE (reference sequence). The CDR3 protein is CASSLDLGRNTGELFF. The DNA of the CDR3 is TGTGCCAGCAGCTTGGATCTGGGTCGGAACACCGGGGAGCTGTTTTTT. Full variable domain (remainder filled in from reference TRBV5-5 and TRBJ2-2): DAGVTQSPTHLIKTRGQQVTLRCSPISGHKSVSWYQQVLGQGPQFIFQYYEKEERGRGNFPDRFSARQFPNYSSELNVNALLLGDSALYLCASSLDLGRNTGELFFGEGSRLTVL.

This clonotype was picked up many times. This chain links TRBV28 with TRBJ2-7; no clear D gene. Germline CDR1 and CDR2: MDHEN and SYDVKM. V was pared by 5 bases and J by 1 base, with 9 bases between. CDR3 length: 13 residues. CDR3 coding DNA: TGTGCCAGCAGTAAGGGTCCATCCTACGAGCAGTACTTC. Amino acid sequence: CASSKGPSYEQYF.

This clonotype was seen repeatedly, ten times or more. V and J are TRBV6-5 and TRBJ2-7; 11 bases map to TRBD2. This CDR3 contains 17 residues. After removal of 3 bases from V and 0 bases from J, the junction contained 7 bases not matched to a gene. The germline V gene encodes CDR1 MNHEY and CDR2 SVGAGI. CDR3 sequence: CASSYRGTSGYSYEQYF. The CDR3 DNA follows: TGTGCCAGCAGTTATAGAGGGACTAGCGGTTACTCCTACGAGCAGTACTTC.

This clonotype was counted only a few times. This chain links TRBV6-1 with TRBJ2-5; D is uncertain. Deletions cut 5 bases from V and 7 bases from J, with 8 bases between. Germline lookup yields CDR1 MNHNS and CDR2 SASEGT. The CDR3 extends over 11 amino acids. CDR3 DNA: TGTGCCAGCAGTTATATGGGGACCCAGTACTTC. Its protein is CASSYMGTQYF.